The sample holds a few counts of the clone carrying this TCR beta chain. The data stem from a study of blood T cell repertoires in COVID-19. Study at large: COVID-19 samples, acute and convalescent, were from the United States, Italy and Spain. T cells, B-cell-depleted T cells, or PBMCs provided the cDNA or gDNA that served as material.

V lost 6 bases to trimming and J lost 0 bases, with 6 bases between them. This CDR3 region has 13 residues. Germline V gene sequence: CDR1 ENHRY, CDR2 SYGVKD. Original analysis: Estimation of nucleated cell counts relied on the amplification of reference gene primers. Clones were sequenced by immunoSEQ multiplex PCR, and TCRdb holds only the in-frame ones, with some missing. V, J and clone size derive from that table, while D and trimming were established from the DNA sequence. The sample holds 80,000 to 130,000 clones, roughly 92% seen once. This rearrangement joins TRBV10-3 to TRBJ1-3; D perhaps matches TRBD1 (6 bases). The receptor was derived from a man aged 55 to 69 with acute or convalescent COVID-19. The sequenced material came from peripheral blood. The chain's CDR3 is CAIRDSSGNTIYF. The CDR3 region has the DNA TGTGCCATCAGGGACAGCTCTGGAAACACCATATATTTT.